The 26 T cell receptor beta chains below come from one sample, sequenced in a study of Graves' ophthalmopathy and Graves' hyperthyroidism. TCR beta CDR3 amplification used RNA transcripts. RT-PCR was first run with HTBI primers, then multiplex PCR in a second round. TCRdb fed the multiplex PCR reads into MiXCR, producing one record per CDR3 protein. The data contain fewer than 650,000 distinct CDR3 sequences, approximately 22% of them singletons. Source material: peripheral blood. Source of these receptors: a woman between 18 and 29 years old with stable Graves' hyperthyroidism. Some clones in this sample may be carry-over from other donors' samples.

The table lists this clonotype with a count of one. One base away lies a much larger clone, so this may be a sequencing read error. V gene TRBV28 combines with J gene TRBJ1-1, with D maybe TRBD1 (5 bases). Trimming left V 1 base short and J 0 bases short, with 15 bases between. The CDR3 has 17 amino acids. Germline CDR1 and CDR2: MDHEN and SYDVKM. The chain's CDR3 is CASSLLVPQGLNTEAFF. The DNA for the CDR3 is TGTGCCAGCAGTTTATTGGTCCCGCAGGGATTGAACACTGAAGCTTTCTTT.

In its sample, this clonotype was seen many times. V is TRBV6-5 and J is TRBJ1-6; D is possibly TRBD1 (6 bases). Trimming removed 0 bases from V and 6 bases from J, with 12 bases in between. Germline loops: CDR1 MNHEY, CDR2 SVGAGI. The CDR3 length is 16 residues. CDR3 loop: CASSYSTGQPNSPLHF. In nucleotides, the CDR3 is TGTGCCAGCAGTTACTCGACTGGACAGCCTAATTCACCCCTCCACTTT.

This clonotype came up a few times. The chain carries TRBV12-3 or TRBV12-4 and TRBJ1-5; D remains unclear. CDR3 length equals 12 residues. V lost 4 bases and J lost 6, with 7 bases in between. DNA of the CDR3: TGTGCCAGCAGTTCTCAACTTCAGCCCCAGCATTTT. It specifies CASSSQLQPQHF.

This chain joins TRBV6-4 and TRBJ1-5, with D possibly matching TRBD1 (5 bases). V was pared by 3 bases and J by 4 bases, with 16 bases between. The CDR3 is 16 amino acids. The germline gives CDR1 MRHNA, CDR2 SNTAGT. CDR3 nucleotide sequence: TGTGCCAGCAGTGAGAACGGCGGGGGTGGGAATCAGCCCCAGCATTTT. This translates into CASSENGGGGNQPQHF.

The chain uses TRBV30 and TRBJ1-1; D possibly corresponds to TRBD1 (5 bases). Germline-derived CDR1 and CDR2 are GTSNPN and SVGIG (reference sequence). V was clipped by 7 bases and J by 1 base, with 13 bases between them. The CDR3 has 13 residues. The CDR3 sequence is CASHGHANTEAFF. DNA of the CDR3: TGTGCCTCCCACGGACACGCGAACACTGAAGCTTTCTTT.

The table lists this clonotype with a few counts. The gene calls are TRBV2 and TRBJ1-5; D is undetermined. The length of the CDR3 is 15 residues. Germline assignment: CDR1 SNHLY and CDR2 FYNNEI. V dropped 5 bases and J dropped 1 base, with 12 bases sitting between them. The CDR3 sequence is CASSFRLASNQPQHF. The CDR3 DNA sequence: TGTGCCAGCAGTTTCCGACTGGCGAGCAATCAGCCCCAGCATTTT.

Ten or more counts support this clonotype. V gene TRBV6-6 combines with J gene TRBJ2-7, with 12 positions matching TRBD2. J was trimmed by 2 bases and V by 7 bases; bases with no gene match: 15. This CDR3 spans 18 amino acids. Per the germline V gene, CDR1 is MNHNY and CDR2 is SVGAGI (reference sequence). CDR3 DNA: TGTGCCAGCACCTCAGAACTAGCGGGGGGCCCCCCAACCTACGAGCAGTACTTC. Translated: CASTSELAGGPPTYEQYF.

This clonotype was found many times. The chain recombines TRBV28 with TRBJ1-6; the match to TRBD1 covers 7 bases. The CDR3 covers 12 residues. The junction had 4 bases not matched to a gene; V was cut back by 8 bases and J by 9 bases. The germline V gene has CDR1 MDHEN and CDR2 SYDVKM. The CDR3 loop is CASDRASSPLHF. CDR3 sequence (DNA): TGTGCCAGCGACAGGGCGAGTTCACCCCTCCACTTT.

This clonotype was seen ten or more times. This chain links TRBV11-3 with TRBJ2-2, with 11 bases identical to TRBD1. CDR3 size: 15 residues. V was pared by 5 bases and J by 5 bases, with 4 bases of the junction left unmatched. CDR1 is SGHNT, CDR2 YENEEA, per germline. The CDR3 nucleotides read TGTGCCAGCAGCCACGGGACAGGGGGGACCGGGGAGCTGTTTTTT. Protein product: CASSHGTGGTGELFF.

At least ten counts were recorded for this clonotype. Given a much more abundant clone one base away, this may be a read error. The chain has TRBV6-1 and TRBJ1-2, with 7 bases aligning to TRBD1. The germline V gene has CDR1 MNHNS and CDR2 SASEGT. V dropped 10 bases and J dropped 6; count of bases not matched to a gene: 11. The CDR3 is 13 amino acids. CDR3 DNA sequence: TGTGCCACCCAGGGGGGTACTGTTGATGGCTACACCTTC. It yields the protein CATQGGTVDGYTF.

This clonotype was found many times. The chain couples TRBV29-1 to TRBJ2-7; 14 bases are a match to TRBD2. Trimming removed 1 base from V and 7 bases from J; junction bases left unmatched: 9. The CDR3 has 16 amino acids. Germline CDR1 is SQVTM and CDR2 is ANQGSEA. The CDR3 DNA reads as TGCAGCGTTGAAGGCTATGGGACTAGCGGGAGCGGGGAGCAGTACTTC. Its translation: CSVEGYGTSGSGEQYF.

V usage is TRBV28 and J usage is TRBJ1-1; weak D call: TRBD1 (6 bases). Germline V lookup: CDR1 MDHEN, CDR2 SYDVKM. CDR3 length: 16 amino acids. V shed 5 bases and J shed 1 base, with 17 bases lying between them. CDR3 nucleotides: TGTGCCAGCAGTCAGGGTGCAGGGGCGAAGAACACTGAAGCTTTCTTT. It yields the protein CASSQGAGAKNTEAFF.

The chain combines TRBV4-1 with TRBJ1-6; D is ambiguous. Trimming stripped 4 bases from V and 10 bases from J, with 20 bases between. Germline assignment: CDR1 MGHRA and CDR2 YSYEKL. The CDR3 is made up of 16 amino acids. The CDR3 nucleotides are TGCGCCAGCAGCCGCCTAGCGACGGGGAGATTCTCACCCCTCCACTTT. Encoded protein: CASSRLATGRFSPLHF.

The chain has TRBV5-1 and TRBJ2-3; D is uncertain. The CDR3 spans 14 residues. Germline assignment: CDR1 SGHRS and CDR2 YFSETQ. Trimming left V 4 bases short and J 1 base short, with 10 bases between. Here the CDR3 reads CASSLGTRTDTQYF. Here the CDR3 DNA reads TGCGCCAGCAGCCTGGGAACCCGCACAGATACGCAGTATTTT.

This clonotype came up a few times. The chain carries TRBV3-1 and TRBJ1-1, with 7 bases aligning to TRBD1. With 0 bases clipped from V and 7 bases from J, the junction kept 17 bases outside the gene matches. This CDR3 is built from 18 residues. From germline, CDR1 is LGHDT and CDR2 YNNKEL (reference sequence). DNA for the CDR3: TGTGCCAGCAGCCAAGATTCGTTTGTAAGGGGGCGTGGGTTTGAAGCTTTCTTT. Amino acid sequence: CASSQDSFVRGRGFEAFF.

The chain employs TRBV6-2 or TRBV6-3 and TRBJ1-5, with D perhaps TRBD1 (5 bases). This CDR3 region has 13 residues. Germline CDR1 is MNHEY and CDR2 is SVGEGT. V lost 10 bases, J lost 6 bases, and 16 bases lay in between. CDR3 nucleotide sequence: TGTGCCACCGTAGGGGTTCCGGCTCAGCCCCAGCATTTT. As protein: CATVGVPAQPQHF.

This clonotype was detected ten times or more. The chain uses TRBV19 and TRBJ1-1; no firm D call. The germline V gene has CDR1 LNHDA and CDR2 SQIVND (reference sequence). The CDR3 covers 13 residues. V gave up 5 bases and J gave up 0 bases, with 7 bases separating them. The CDR3 loop is CASSRGLNTEAFF. For the CDR3, the DNA is TGTGCCAGTAGTCGGGGTCTGAACACTGAAGCTTTCTTT.

This clonotype was counted many times. This chain uses TRBV7-2 with TRBJ1-2, with 11 bases aligning to TRBD1. This CDR3 spans 15 amino acids. CDR1 and CDR2 (germline): SGHTA, FQGNSA. V lost 1 base, J lost 2 bases, and 0 bases stayed unmatched. The CDR3 DNA reads TGTGCCAGCAGCTTAGGGACAGGGGGCAACTATGGCTACACCTTC. The encoded protein is CASSLGTGGNYGYTF.

V gene TRBV28 combines with J gene TRBJ1-6, with D uncertain. Trimming removed 5 bases from V and 0 bases from J, with 11 bases in between. Germline V gives CDR1 MDHEN, CDR2 SYDVKM. The CDR3 has 16 amino acids. The CDR3 coding sequence is TGTGCCAGCAGTCGAGTTGACAACTCCTATAATTCACCCCTCCACTTT. It is translated as CASSRVDNSYNSPLHF.

V gene TRBV6-1 combines with J gene TRBJ1-5; TRBD1 aligns across 8 bases. Trimming took 4 bases from V and 3 from J; bases not matched to a gene: 5. Germline-derived CDR1 and CDR2 are MNHNS and SASEGT. This CDR3 region has 15 residues. The CDR3 here is CASSGTGPLNQPQHF. DNA of the CDR3: TGTGCCAGCAGTGGGACAGGGCCACTCAATCAGCCCCAGCATTTT.

The table lists this clonotype with a few counts. The V and J genes are TRBV12-5 and TRBJ2-7; the match to TRBD2 covers 12 bases. Losses at the gene ends were 5 bases for V and 1 base for J; bases not matched to a gene: 9. The CDR3 is 17 amino acids. The germline gives CDR1 LGHNT, CDR2 FRNRAP. The CDR3 sequence: CASGPLASGRASYEQYF. The CDR3, as DNA: TGTGCTAGTGGTCCCCTGGCTAGCGGGAGGGCGTCCTACGAGCAGTACTTC.

This clonotype has at least ten counts. The DNA of the CDR3 is TGCAGTGCTTGGAGGGCTACTGAAGCTTTCTTT. It yields the protein CSAWRATEAFF. This chain joins TRBV20-1 and TRBJ1-1; D is uncertain. Germline CDR1 is DFQATT and CDR2 is SNEGSKA (reference sequence). The CDR3 runs to 11 residues. V was trimmed by 5 bases and J by 5 bases, leaving 9 bases between them.

Only a few counts were recorded for this clonotype. The chain combines TRBV4-1 with TRBJ1-5; D remains unclear. The V end was cut by 1 base, the J end by 2 bases, with 18 bases between. From germline, CDR1 is MGHRA and CDR2 YSYEKL. The CDR3 runs to 18 residues. The CDR3 loop reads CASSQVHLERAGNQPQHF. DNA of the CDR3: TGCGCCAGCAGCCAAGTTCATTTGGAGAGAGCAGGCAATCAGCCCCAGCATTTT.

In this sample, this clonotype turned up many times. The V call is TRBV27, the J call TRBJ2-7; perhaps D is TRBD1 or TRBD2 (5 bases each). Germline-derived CDR1 and CDR2 are MNHEY and SMNVEV (reference sequence). This CDR3 comprises 15 residues. Deletions cut 6 bases from V and 3 bases from J, with 18 bases between. CDR3 loop: CASRDMEGRGYEQYF. The CDR3 region has the DNA TGTGCCAGCAGGGACATGGAAGGGAGAGGCTACGAGCAGTACTTC.

The chain is built from TRBV7-8 and TRBJ2-5, with unresolved D. CDR1 and CDR2 (germline): SGHVS, FQNEAQ. The CDR3 spans 16 residues. Between the trimmed V and J ends, which lost 6 bases and 1 base, there was a span of 18 bases. The CDR3 bases are TGTGCCAGCAGGTCTAGTCGGGCCTCTTTCCAAGAGACCCAGTACTTC. Protein sequence: CASRSSRASFQETQYF.

This clonotype was observed at least ten times. The CDR3 DNA reads TGTGCCAGCAGTTACTCTAGCGGGAGATTGGACGAGCAGTACTTC. It encodes CASSYSSGRLDEQYF. The chain is built from TRBV6-5 and TRBJ2-7, with 9 bases identical to TRBD2. CDR1 is MNHEY and CDR2 is SVGAGI in the germline V gene. The CDR3 spans 15 residues. V lost 0 bases to trimming and J lost 5 bases; unmatched junction nucleotides: 5.